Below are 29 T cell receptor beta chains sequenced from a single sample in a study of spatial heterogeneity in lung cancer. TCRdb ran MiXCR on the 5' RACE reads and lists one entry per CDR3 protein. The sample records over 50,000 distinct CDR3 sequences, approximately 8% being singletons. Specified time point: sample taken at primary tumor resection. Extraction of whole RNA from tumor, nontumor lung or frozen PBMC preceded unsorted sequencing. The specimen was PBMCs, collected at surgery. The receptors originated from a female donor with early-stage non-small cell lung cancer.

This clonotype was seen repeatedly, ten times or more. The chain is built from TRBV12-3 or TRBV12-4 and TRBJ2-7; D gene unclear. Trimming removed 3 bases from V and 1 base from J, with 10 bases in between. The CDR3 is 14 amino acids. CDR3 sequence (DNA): TGTGCCAGCAGTTTCGGTGGGAAGTCCTACGAGCAGTACGTC. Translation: CASSFGGKSYEQYV.

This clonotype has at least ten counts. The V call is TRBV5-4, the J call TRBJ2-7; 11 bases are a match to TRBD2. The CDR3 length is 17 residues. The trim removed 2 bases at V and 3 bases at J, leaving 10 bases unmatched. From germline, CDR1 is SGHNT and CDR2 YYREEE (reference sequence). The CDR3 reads CASSLSLAGVRGYEQYF. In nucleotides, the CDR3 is TGTGCCAGCAGCTTATCACTAGCGGGAGTTCGGGGCTACGAGCAGTACTTC.

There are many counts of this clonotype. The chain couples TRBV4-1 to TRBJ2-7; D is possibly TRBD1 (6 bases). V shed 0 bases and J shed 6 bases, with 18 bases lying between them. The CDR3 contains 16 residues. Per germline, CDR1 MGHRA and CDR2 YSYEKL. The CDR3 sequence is CASSQDRAGDDGEQYV. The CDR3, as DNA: TGCGCCAGCAGCCAAGATCGGGCAGGGGATGATGGCGAGCAGTACGTC.

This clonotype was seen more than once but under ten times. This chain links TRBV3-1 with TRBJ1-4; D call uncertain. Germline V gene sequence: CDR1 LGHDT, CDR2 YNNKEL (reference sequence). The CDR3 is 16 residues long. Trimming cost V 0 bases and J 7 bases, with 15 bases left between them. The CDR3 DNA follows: TGTGCCAGCAGCCAAGATTTGGGCCCTGTCGGTGAAAAACTGTTTTTT. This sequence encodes CASSQDLGPVGEKLFF. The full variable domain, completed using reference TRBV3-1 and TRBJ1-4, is DTAVSQTPKYLVTQMGNDKSIKCEQNLGHDTMYWYKQDSKKFLKIMFSYNNKELIINETVPNRFSPKSPDKAHLNLHINSLELGDSAVYFCASSQDLGPVGEKLFFGSGTQLSVL.

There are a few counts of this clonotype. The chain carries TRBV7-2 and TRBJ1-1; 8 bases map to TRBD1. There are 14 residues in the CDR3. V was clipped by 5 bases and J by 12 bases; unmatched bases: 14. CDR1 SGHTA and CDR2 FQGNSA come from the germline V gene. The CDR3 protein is CASSQETGAKTTFF. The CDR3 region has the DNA TGTGCCAGCAGCCAAGAGACAGGGGCCAAGACGACTTTCTTT.

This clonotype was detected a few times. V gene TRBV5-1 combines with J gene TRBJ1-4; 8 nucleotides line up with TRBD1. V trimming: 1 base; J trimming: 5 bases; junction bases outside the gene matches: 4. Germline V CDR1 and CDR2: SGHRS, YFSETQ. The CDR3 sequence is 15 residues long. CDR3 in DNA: TGCGCCAGCAGCTTGAGCAGGGGGCCAAATGAAAAACTGTTTTTT. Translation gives CASSLSRGPNEKLFF.

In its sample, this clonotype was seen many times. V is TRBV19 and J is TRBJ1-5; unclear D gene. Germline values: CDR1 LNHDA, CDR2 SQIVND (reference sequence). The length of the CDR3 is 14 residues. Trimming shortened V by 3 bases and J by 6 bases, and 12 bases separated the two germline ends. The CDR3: CASSMMGGGQPQHF. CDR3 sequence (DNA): TGTGCCAGTAGTATGATGGGAGGCGGTCAGCCCCAGCATTTT.

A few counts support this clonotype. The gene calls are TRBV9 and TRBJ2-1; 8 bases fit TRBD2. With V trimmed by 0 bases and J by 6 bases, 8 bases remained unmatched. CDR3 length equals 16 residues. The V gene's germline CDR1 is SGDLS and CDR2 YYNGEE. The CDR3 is CASSVVGTRGSNEQFF. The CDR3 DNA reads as TGTGCCAGCAGCGTAGTTGGGACTAGAGGGTCCAATGAGCAGTTCTTC. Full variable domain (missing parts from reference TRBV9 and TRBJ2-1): DSGVTQTPKHLITATGQRVTLRCSPRSGDLSVYWYQQSLDQGLQFLIQYYNGEERAKGNILERFSAQQFPDLHSELNLSSLELGDSALYFCASSVVGTRGSNEQFFGPGTRLTVL.

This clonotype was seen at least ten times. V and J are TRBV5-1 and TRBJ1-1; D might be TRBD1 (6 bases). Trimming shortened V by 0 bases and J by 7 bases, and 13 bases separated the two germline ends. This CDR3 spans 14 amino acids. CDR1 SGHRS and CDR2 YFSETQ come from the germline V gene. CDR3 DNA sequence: TGCGCCAGCAGCTTGGACCCCAGGGGTCTTGAAGCTTTCTTT. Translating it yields CASSLDPRGLEAFF.

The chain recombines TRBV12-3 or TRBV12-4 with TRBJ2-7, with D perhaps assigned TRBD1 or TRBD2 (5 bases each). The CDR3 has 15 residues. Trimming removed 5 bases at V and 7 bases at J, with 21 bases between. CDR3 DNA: TGTGCCAGCAGTGCCCGGGACCGGGGAGAGAGGGAGCAGTACGTC. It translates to CASSARDRGEREQYV.

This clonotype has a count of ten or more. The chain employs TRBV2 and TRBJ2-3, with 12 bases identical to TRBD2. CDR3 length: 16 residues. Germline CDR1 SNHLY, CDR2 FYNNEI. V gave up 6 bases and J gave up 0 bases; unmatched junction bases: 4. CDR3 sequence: CASRLAGGPSTDTQYF. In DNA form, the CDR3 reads TGTGCCAGCAGGCTAGCGGGGGGGCCAAGCACAGATACGCAGTATTTT.

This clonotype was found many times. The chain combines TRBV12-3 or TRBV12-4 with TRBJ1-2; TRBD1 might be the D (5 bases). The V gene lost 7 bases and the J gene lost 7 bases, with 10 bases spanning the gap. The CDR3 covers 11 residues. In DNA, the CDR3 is TGTGCCAGCAAATGGCAGGGTGGCTACACCTTC. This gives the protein CASKWQGGYTF.

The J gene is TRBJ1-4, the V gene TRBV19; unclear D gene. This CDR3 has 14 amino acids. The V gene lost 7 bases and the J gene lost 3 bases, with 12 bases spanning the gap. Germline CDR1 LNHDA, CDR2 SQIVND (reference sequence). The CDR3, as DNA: TGTGCCAGTACCAAAATTGCGGCTAATGAAAAACTGTTTTTT. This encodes CASTKIAANEKLFF.

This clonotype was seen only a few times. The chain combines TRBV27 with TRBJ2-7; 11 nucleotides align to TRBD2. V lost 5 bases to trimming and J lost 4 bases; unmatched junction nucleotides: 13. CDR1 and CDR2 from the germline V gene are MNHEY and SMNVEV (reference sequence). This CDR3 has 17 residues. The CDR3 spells CASSPTPIAGGWYEQYF. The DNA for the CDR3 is TGTGCCAGCAGTCCCACCCCCATAGCGGGAGGGTGGTACGAGCAGTACTTC.

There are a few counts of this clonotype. CDR3 amino acids: CASGGDYMFKETQYF. The CDR3 nucleotides are TGTGCCAGCGGGGGGGACTACATGTTTAAAGAGACCCAGTACTTC. The V call is TRBV6-5, the J call TRBJ2-5; TRBD2 matches at 7 bases. V was pared by 8 bases and J by 3 bases, with 12 bases of the junction left unmatched. The CDR3 runs 15 residues. Germline V lookup: CDR1 MNHEY, CDR2 SVGAGI.

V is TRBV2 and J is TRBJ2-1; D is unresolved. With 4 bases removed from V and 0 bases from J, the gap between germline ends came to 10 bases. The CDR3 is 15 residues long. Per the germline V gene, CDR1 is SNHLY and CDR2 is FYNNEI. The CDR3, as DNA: TGTGCCAGCAGTGTCGGGCCTCCCTCCTACAATGAGCAGTTCTTC. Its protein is CASSVGPPSYNEQFF. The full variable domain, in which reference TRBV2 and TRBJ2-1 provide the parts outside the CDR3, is EPEVTQTPSHQVTQMGQEVILRCVPISNHLYFYWYRQILGQKVEFLVSFYNNEISEKSEIFDDQFSVERPDGSNFTLKIRSTKLEDSAMYFCASSVGPPSYNEQFFGPGTRLTVL.

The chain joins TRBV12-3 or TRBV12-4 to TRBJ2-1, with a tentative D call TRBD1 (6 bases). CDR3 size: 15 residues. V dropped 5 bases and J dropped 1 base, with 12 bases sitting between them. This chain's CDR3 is CASSGQGLSYNEQFF. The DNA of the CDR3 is TGTGCCAGCAGTGGCCAGGGGCTATCCTACAATGAGCAGTTCTTC.

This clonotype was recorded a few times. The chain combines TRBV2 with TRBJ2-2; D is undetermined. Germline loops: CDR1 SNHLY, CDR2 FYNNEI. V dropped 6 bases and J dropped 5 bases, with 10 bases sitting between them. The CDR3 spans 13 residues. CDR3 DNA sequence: TGTGCCAGCAGACTCGACTTAACCGGGGAGCTGTTTTTT. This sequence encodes CASRLDLTGELFF.

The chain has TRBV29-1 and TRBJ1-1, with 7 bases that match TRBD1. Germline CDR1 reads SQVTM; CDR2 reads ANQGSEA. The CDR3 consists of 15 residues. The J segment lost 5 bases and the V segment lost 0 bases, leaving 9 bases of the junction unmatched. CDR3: CSVEDPRGTETEAFF. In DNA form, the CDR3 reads TGCAGCGTTGAAGACCCTCGAGGGACAGAGACTGAAGCTTTCTTT.

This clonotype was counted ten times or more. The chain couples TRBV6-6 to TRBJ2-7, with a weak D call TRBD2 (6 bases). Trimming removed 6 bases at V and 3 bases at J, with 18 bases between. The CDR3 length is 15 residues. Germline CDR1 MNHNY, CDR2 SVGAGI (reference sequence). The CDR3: CASRGGGEGHYEQYF. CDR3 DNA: TGTGCCAGCAGGGGAGGAGGAGAAGGGCACTACGAGCAGTACTTC.

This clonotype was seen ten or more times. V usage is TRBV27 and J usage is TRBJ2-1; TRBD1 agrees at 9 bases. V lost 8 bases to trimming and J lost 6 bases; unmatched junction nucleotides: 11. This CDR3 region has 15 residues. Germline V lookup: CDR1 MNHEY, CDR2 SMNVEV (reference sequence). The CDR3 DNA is TGTGCCAGCGGGGAATACGGGACAGGGAGCAATGAGCAGTTCTTC. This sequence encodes CASGEYGTGSNEQFF.

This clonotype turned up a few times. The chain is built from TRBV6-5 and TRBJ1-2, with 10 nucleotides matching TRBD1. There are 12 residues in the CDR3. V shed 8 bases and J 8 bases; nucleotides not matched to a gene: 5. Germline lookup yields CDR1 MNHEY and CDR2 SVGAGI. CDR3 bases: TGTGCCAGCCGACAGGGGGCGAAGGGCTACACCTTC. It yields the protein CASRQGAKGYTF.

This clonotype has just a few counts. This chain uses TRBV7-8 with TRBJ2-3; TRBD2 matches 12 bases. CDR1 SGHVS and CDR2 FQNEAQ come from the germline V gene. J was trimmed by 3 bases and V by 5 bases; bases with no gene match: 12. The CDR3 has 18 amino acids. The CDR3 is CASSPRLAGEPGTDTQYF. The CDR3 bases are TGTGCCAGCAGCCCCAGACTAGCGGGAGAGCCGGGGACAGATACGCAGTATTTT.

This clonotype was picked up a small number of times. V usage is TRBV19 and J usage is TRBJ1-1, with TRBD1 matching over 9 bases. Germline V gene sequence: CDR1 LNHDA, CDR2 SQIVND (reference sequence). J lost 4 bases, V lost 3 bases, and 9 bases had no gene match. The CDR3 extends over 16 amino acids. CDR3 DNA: TGTGCCAGTAGTATGGGGACCGGGACAGGGTCCACTGAAGCTTTCTTT. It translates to CASSMGTGTGSTEAFF.

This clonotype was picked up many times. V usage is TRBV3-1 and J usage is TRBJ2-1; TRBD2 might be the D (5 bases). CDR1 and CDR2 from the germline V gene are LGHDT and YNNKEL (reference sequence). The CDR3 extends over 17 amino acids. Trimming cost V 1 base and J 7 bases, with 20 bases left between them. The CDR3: CASSQGGSDSSGNEQFF. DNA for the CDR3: TGTGCCAGCAGCCAAGGGGGTAGCGACTCATCGGGGAATGAGCAGTTCTTC.

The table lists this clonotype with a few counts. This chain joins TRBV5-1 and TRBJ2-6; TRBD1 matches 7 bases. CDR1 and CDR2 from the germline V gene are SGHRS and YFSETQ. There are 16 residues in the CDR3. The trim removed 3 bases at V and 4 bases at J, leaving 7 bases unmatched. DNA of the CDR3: TGCGCCAGCAGCTCCGGACAGGCCCTCGGGGCCAACGTCCTGACTTTC. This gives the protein CASSSGQALGANVLTF.

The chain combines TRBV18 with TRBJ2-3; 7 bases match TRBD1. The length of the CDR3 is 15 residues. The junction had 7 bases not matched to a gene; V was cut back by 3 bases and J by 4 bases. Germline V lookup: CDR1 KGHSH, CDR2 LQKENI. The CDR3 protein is CASSPGSTGPDTQYF. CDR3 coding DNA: TGTGCCAGCTCACCCGGATCGACAGGGCCAGATACGCAGTATTTT.

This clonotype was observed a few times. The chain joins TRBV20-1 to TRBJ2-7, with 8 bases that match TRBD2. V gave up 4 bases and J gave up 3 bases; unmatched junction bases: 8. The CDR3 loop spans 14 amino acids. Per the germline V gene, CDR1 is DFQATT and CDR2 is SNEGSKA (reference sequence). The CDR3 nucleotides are TGCAGTGCTAACCCCCGGACTAGCAGCTACGAGCAGTACTTC. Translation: CSANPRTSSYEQYF.

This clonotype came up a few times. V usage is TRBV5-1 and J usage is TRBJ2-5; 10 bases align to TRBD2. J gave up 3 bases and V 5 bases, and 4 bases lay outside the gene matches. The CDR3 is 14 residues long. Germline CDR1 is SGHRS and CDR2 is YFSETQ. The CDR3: CASRTSGLEETQYF. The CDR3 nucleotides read TGCGCCAGCAGGACTAGCGGGTTAGAAGAGACCCAGTACTTC.